Shown below are 25 T cell receptor beta chains from a single sample sequenced in a study of brain metastases from non-small cell lung cancer. Some clones are missing from TCRdb's copy, which holds only in-frame ones; the method was immunoSEQ multiplex PCR. The data show roughly 1,400 clones, about 88% seen once. The sequenced sample was tumor-adjacent normal tissue. These receptors all stem from a donor aged 40 or older with non-small cell lung cancer.

This clone occurred a few times. The same CDR3 can be traced to other DNA sequences in this sample. V is TRBV18 and J is TRBJ2-2, with D maybe TRBD2 (6 bases). Trimming pared 0 bases from V and 1 base from J, leaving 6 bases between. The germline V gene encodes CDR1 KGHSH and CDR2 LQKENI. There are 15 residues in the CDR3. The CDR3 is CASSPPRGNTGELFF. The CDR3 DNA follows: TGTGCCAGCTCACCACCGCGGGGGAACACCGGGGAGCTGTTTTTT.

This clone was detected once. J is TRBJ1-1 and V is TRBV27; TRBD1 is a possible D gene (6 bases). The CDR3 consists of 13 residues. CDR1 and CDR2 (germline): MNHEY, SMNVEV (reference sequence). Trimming removed 5 bases at V and 5 bases at J, with 12 bases between. CDR3 nucleotide sequence: TGTGCCAGCAGTACCTCGGGGGCGACTGAAGCTTTCTTT. Translated, it gives CASSTSGATEAFF.

The chain employs TRBV7-3 and TRBJ2-1; D is undetermined. The length of the CDR3 is 13 residues. The germline gives CDR1 SGHTA, CDR2 FQGTGA. Trimming took off 8 bases at V and 0 bases at J, with 8 bases between the two ends. CDR3 loop: CASAASSYNEQFF. The CDR3 nucleotides are TGTGCCAGCGCGGCTAGCTCCTACAATGAGCAGTTCTTC.

The chain carries TRBV9 and TRBJ1-1; 10 bases match TRBD1. Germline lookup yields CDR1 SGDLS and CDR2 YYNGEE. V gave up 2 bases and J gave up 5 bases; unmatched junction bases: 6. CDR3 length: 15 amino acids. The chain's CDR3 is CASSVGQGRGTEAFF. The CDR3 region has the DNA TGTGCCAGCAGCGTGGGACAGGGGCGAGGAACTGAAGCTTTCTTT.

The rearrangement links TRBV5-1 to TRBJ1-2, with 8 positions matching TRBD1. Per the germline V gene, CDR1 is SGHRS and CDR2 is YFSETQ. V lost 4 bases and J lost 6; bases outside the gene matches: 5. CDR3 length equals 13 residues. The CDR3 reads CASSPETGDGYTF. For the CDR3, the DNA is TGCGCCAGCAGCCCCGAGACAGGGGATGGCTACACCTTC.

The chain recombines TRBV4-2 with TRBJ2-1, with TRBD2 matching over 8 bases. Trimming removed 1 base from V and 6 bases from J; junction bases left unmatched: 5. Germline V gives CDR1 LGHNA, CDR2 YNFKEQ. The CDR3 runs to 15 residues. CDR3 nucleotides: TGTGCCAGCAGCCAAGTAGGGGCGGGAGGCAATGAGCAGTTCTTC. Amino acids: CASSQVGAGGNEQFF.

V usage is TRBV21-1 and J usage is TRBJ1-1; no check of the table's D call, TRBD1, against the DNA was made. TRBV21-1 is marked as a pseudogene. CDR3 length equals 14 residues. CDR3 sequence (DNA): TGTGCCAGCAGCAAAGCGGGACAGAACACTGAAGCTTTCTTT. Translating gives CASSKAGQNTEAFF.

This rearrangement joins TRBV6-5 to TRBJ1-2; no clear D. V was clipped by 7 bases and J by 0 bases, with 15 bases between them. Germline CDR1 and CDR2: MNHEY and SVGAGI. The CDR3 spans 15 residues. CDR3 in amino acids: CASTRARASNYGYTF. The CDR3 DNA sequence: TGTGCCAGCACCCGGGCAAGAGCCTCTAACTATGGCTACACCTTC.

The V call is TRBV5-4, the J call TRBJ1-2; 9 bases fit TRBD1. From germline, CDR1 is SGHNT and CDR2 YYREEE (reference sequence). The CDR3 runs 14 residues. J was trimmed by 7 bases and V by 4 bases; bases with no gene match: 8. The CDR3 sequence: CASSQPGQGFGYTF. In DNA, the CDR3 is TGTGCCAGCAGCCAACCGGGACAGGGATTTGGCTACACCTTC.

The chain is built from TRBV27 and TRBJ1-6; possibly TRBD1 for D (5 bases). CDR1 and CDR2 from the germline V gene are MNHEY and SMNVEV (reference sequence). Trimming pared 6 bases from V and 11 bases from J, leaving 14 bases between. CDR3 length: 13 amino acids. The chain's CDR3 is CASRAAGVPPLHF. In nucleotides, the CDR3 is TGTGCCAGCAGGGCGGCGGGGGTACCACCCCTCCACTTT.

About this clone: The junction does not match germline at one end; this may be a read error. Other DNA sequences of this sample code for an identical CDR3. The V gene is TRBV9, the J gene TRBJ2-3; 12 bases fit TRBD1. The germline gives CDR1 SGDLS, CDR2 YYNGEE. The CDR3 covers 17 residues. The CDR3 DNA follows: TGTGCCAGTAGCGTAGTTCCTTCGGGACAGGGGGCAAATACGCAGTATTTT. Translating gives CASSVVPSGQGANTQYF.

CDR3 in amino acids: CASSEHQQETQYF. The CDR3 region has the DNA TGTGCCAGCAGTGAACATCAGCAGGAGACCCAGTACTTC. The V call is TRBV6-1, the J call TRBJ2-5; D is uncertain. The CDR3 loop spans 13 amino acids. V dropped 2 bases and J dropped 5 bases, with 9 bases sitting between them. Germline V gene lookup returns CDR1 MNHNS and CDR2 SASEGT.

This clone was picked up a small number of times. V usage is TRBV5-4 and J usage is TRBJ2-2, with D hard to call. V was trimmed by 5 bases and J by 4 bases, leaving 9 bases between them. The CDR3 loop spans 13 amino acids. Looked up from germline, CDR1 is SGHNT and CDR2 is YYREEE (reference sequence). The CDR3: CASRAGLTGELFF. CDR3 bases: TGTGCCAGCAGGGCCGGGCTCACCGGGGAGCTGTTTTTT. Variable domain in full (rest from reference TRBV5-4 and TRBJ2-2): ETGVTQSPTHLIKTRGQQVTLRCSSQSGHNTVSWYQQALGQGPQFIFQYYREEENGRGNFPPRFSGLQFPNYSSELNVNALELDDSALYLCASRAGLTGELFFGEGSRLTVL.

This sequence joins TRBV5-1 and TRBJ2-3; D remains unclear. Germline V gene sequence: CDR1 SGHRS, CDR2 YFSETQ. Trimming cost V 0 bases and J 0 bases, with 11 bases left between them. The CDR3 length is 16 residues. The CDR3 DNA reads as TGCGCCAGCAGCTTGGTCGTGGGGTGTAGCACAGATACGCAGTATTTT. The encoded protein is CASSLVVGCSTDTQYF.

The gene calls are TRBV6-5 and TRBJ1-1; D may be TRBD1 (6 bases). With 8 bases removed from V and 5 bases from J, the gap between germline ends came to 18 bases. Germline lookup yields CDR1 MNHEY and CDR2 SVGAGI. The CDR3 runs to 14 residues. For the CDR3, the DNA is TGTGCCAGCGCAGGGGTCACAGAAGTTACTGAAGCTTTCTTT. Its protein product is CASAGVTEVTEAFF.

As concerns this clone: The sample has other DNA sequences that encode this CDR3 too. The chain uses TRBV9 and TRBJ1-2; TRBD1 agrees at 8 bases. Germline loops: CDR1 SGDLS, CDR2 YYNGEE. Unmatched junction bases numbered 4, after V lost 3 bases and J lost 3 bases. The CDR3 covers 14 residues. The CDR3 loop reads CASSAGQGDYGYTF. In nucleotides, the CDR3 is TGTGCCAGCAGCGCTGGACAGGGCGACTATGGCTACACCTTC.

The gene calls are TRBV19 and TRBJ2-7, with 10 bases that match TRBD2. This CDR3 contains 15 residues. Germline loops: CDR1 LNHDA, CDR2 SQIVND (reference sequence). V shed 6 bases and J 0 bases; nucleotides not matched to a gene: 5. CDR3 in amino acids: CASSLLAGGSYEQYF. In DNA, the CDR3 is TGTGCCAGTAGCCTCTTAGCGGGGGGCTCCTACGAGCAGTACTTC. Supplemented by reference TRBV19 and TRBJ2-7, the full variable domain reads DGGITQSPKYLFRKEGQNVTLSCEQNLNHDAMYWYRQDPGQGLRLIYYSQIVNDFQKGDIAEGYSVSREKKESFPLTVTSAQKNPTAFYLCASSLLAGGSYEQYFGPGTRLTVT.

As to this clone: One junction end does not reproduce the germline sequence, and a read error may be involved. The chain joins TRBV15 to TRBJ2-7; 9 nucleotides align to TRBD1. The CDR3 contains 15 residues. The germline V gene encodes CDR1 LNHNV and CDR2 YYDKDF (reference sequence). The CDR3 DNA reads as TGTGCCACTAGCAGGGACAGGGCCACAACCTACGAGCAGTACTTC. Translation: CATSRDRATTYEQYF.

V is TRBV5-6 and J is TRBJ1-2; 11 nucleotides line up with TRBD1. The V gene's germline CDR1 is SGHDT and CDR2 YYEEEE. This CDR3 has 14 residues. J lost 4 bases, V lost 4 bases, and 3 bases had no gene match. The CDR3 loop is CASSAGTGGYGYTF. The CDR3 DNA reads TGTGCCAGCAGCGCCGGGACAGGGGGCTATGGCTACACCTTC. Looking up the rest from reference TRBV5-6 and TRBJ1-2 gives the full variable domain: DAGVTQSPTHLIKTRGQQVTLRCSPKSGHDTVSWYQQALGQGPQFIFQYYEEEERQRGNFPDRFSGHQFPNYSSELNVNALLLGDSALYLCASSAGTGGYGYTFGSGTRLTVV.

This clone turned up a few times. The chain combines TRBV28 with TRBJ2-3; D ambiguous. Looked up from germline, CDR1 is MDHEN and CDR2 is SYDVKM. The CDR3 has 15 residues. Deletions cut 2 bases from V and 3 bases from J, with 12 bases between. CDR3 sequence: CASSLPSRLTDTQYF. The CDR3 coding sequence is TGTGCCAGCAGTTTACCTAGTCGACTTACAGATACGCAGTATTTT.

The chain is built from TRBV12-5 and TRBJ2-5, with a weak D call TRBD1 (6 bases). Germline loops: CDR1 LGHNT, CDR2 FRNRAP. V shed 5 bases and J shed 2 bases, with 15 bases lying between them. The CDR3 is 15 amino acids. The CDR3 coding sequence is TGTGCTAGTGGTCGCGAGGACAGACCTCAAGAGACCCAGTACTTC. Its protein is CASGREDRPQETQYF.

The genes are TRBV15 and TRBJ2-6; no definite D call. Looked up from germline, CDR1 is LNHNV and CDR2 is YYDKDF (reference sequence). Deletions cut 0 bases from V and 0 bases from J, with 15 bases between. This CDR3 region has 19 residues. The CDR3 loop reads CATSRDRQATSSGANVLTF. In DNA, the CDR3 is TGTGCCACCAGCAGAGATCGCCAGGCGACCTCCTCTGGGGCCAACGTCCTGACTTTC.

The V call is TRBV2, the J call TRBJ2-2; D is undetermined. V was clipped by 1 base and J by 0 bases, with 9 bases between them. Germline CDR1 and CDR2: SNHLY and FYNNEI. The CDR3 spans 16 residues. Here the CDR3 reads CASSEVQAANTGELFF. The DNA of the CDR3 is TGTGCCAGCAGTGAAGTCCAGGCCGCGAACACCGGGGAGCTGTTTTTT.

The gene calls are TRBV9 and TRBJ2-6; 13 nucleotides align to TRBD2. Germline assignment: CDR1 SGDLS and CDR2 YYNGEE. CDR3 length: 18 residues. Germline trimming cut 3 bases from V and 0 bases from J; bases unmatched to any gene: 3. As DNA, the CDR3 is TGTGCCAGCAGCGGGGGACTAGCGGGGTTCTCTGGGGCCAACGTCCTGACTTTC. The encoded protein is CASSGGLAGFSGANVLTF.

The chain links TRBV12-3 or TRBV12-4 to TRBJ2-7, with 8 bases aligning to TRBD1. This CDR3 has 12 residues. V shed 6 bases, J shed 6 bases, and the junction held 4 bases outside the gene matches. CDR3 region: CASRGQVLEQYF. The CDR3 nucleotides are TGTGCCAGCAGGGGACAGGTCCTCGAGCAGTACTTC.